This T cell receptor beta chain was recovered during a study of CD8+ T cells in alopecia areata. The CDR3 runs to 18 residues. V gave up 3 bases and J gave up 0 bases; unmatched junction bases: 9. The germline CDR1 and CDR2 sequences are SNHLY and FYNNEI. Findings and limits, study-wide: Normal skin's resident alphabeta T cells are also sequenced in scalp samples.

cDNA serving as the sequencing template came from extracted, reverse transcribed RNA. The protocol was immunoSEQ multiplex PCR, while the TCRdb copy is restricted to in-frame clones and leaves out a portion. The sample records 95,000 to 100,000 clones, just under 60% being singletons. Described treatment: oral pan-JAK inhibitor, 5-10 mg twice daily. With regard to this clone: Antigen: not known.

The rearrangement links TRBV2 to TRBJ2-4; 9 nucleotides line up with TRBD2. Sample: CD8+ T cells sorted from blood, taken around week 55, from a patient treated with tofacitinib. This clonotype originated in a human donor with alopecia areata. The CDR3 is CASSDETSGPLAKNIQYF. The CDR3 DNA reads TGTGCCAGCAGTGATGAGACTAGCGGACCACTAGCCAAAAACATTCAGTACTTC.